This is a list of T cell receptor beta chains from one sample in a study of PD-1 blockade in classical Hodgkin lymphoma. Libraries were prepared by immunoSEQ multiplex PCR; TCRdb keeps only in-frame clonotypes and omits some of them. The table includes 20,000 to 30,000 clones, about 80% detected once. The source material was peripheral blood mononuclear cells (PBMCs), sampled at baseline. The receptor source for this set is a human donor with classical Hodgkin lymphoma. Both conserved end residues are part of each CDR3. Each record gives: D gene, J gene, clone size, V gene, CDR3 DNA, CDR3 protein. A D gene is named only where the DNA matches it firmly. Clone size is stated in some rows and not others, as once, few, many or a class when expanded.

>TRBD1|TRBJ2-7|-|TRBV29-1
TGCAGCGTGGCCAAGGACAGGGGGCTATACGAGCAGTACTTC
CSVAKDRGLYEQYF
>TRBD1|TRBJ1-1|-|TRBV10-3
TGTGCCAGCAGTTCCGGGACAGTGCCATCGAACACTGAAGCTTTCTTT
CASSSGTVPSNTEAFF
>TRBD1|TRBJ2-7|-|TRBV5-1
TGCGCCAGCAGCTTGGGACAGGGGGTCTCCTACGAGCAGTACTTC
CASSLGQGVSYEQYF
>-|TRBJ1-2|-|TRBV30
TGTGCCTGGAGGTTCCGAAGCCCTAACTATGGCTACACCTTC
CAWRFRSPNYGYTF
>-|TRBJ2-7|-|TRBV4-3
TGCGCCAGCAGCCAAGATTGGAGAGAGTCCTACGAGCAGTACTTC
CASSQDWRESYEQYF
>-|TRBJ1-5|once|TRBV2
TGTGCCAGTTCACGCGACAGAACGTATAGCAATCAGCCCCAGCATTTT
CASSRDRTYSNQPQHF
>-|TRBJ1-5|-|TRBV2
TGTGCCAGCAGTGAAACTAGGGATCCGCCCCAGCATTTT
CASSETRDPPQHF
>TRBD2|TRBJ2-5|-|TRBV5-1
TGCGCCACAACTAGCGGGAGGGCACAAGAGACCCAGTACTTC
CATTSGRAQETQYF
>-|TRBJ1-2|-|TRBV7-9
TGTGCCAGCAGCCCCCCATCGAGCGTGACTAACTATGGCTACACCTTC
CASSPPSSVTNYGYTF
>TRBD1|TRBJ1-5|-|TRBV19
TGTGCCAGTAGCCCCCGCCAGGGACAGGGGGACCCCAGACAGCCCCAGCATTTT
CASSPRQGQGDPRQPQHF
>-|TRBJ2-4|-|TRBV4-1
TGCGCCAGCAGCCAAGATAGAGAACAGGGACTAGCCAAAAACATTCAGTACTTC
CASSQDREQGLAKNIQYF
>-|TRBJ2-7|-|TRBV18
TGTGCCAGCTCACCACCGTCGGGTGACCCCTACGAGCAGTACTTC
CASSPPSGDPYEQYF
>-|TRBJ2-2|-|TRBV6-1
TGTGCCAGCAGTTCGTTAGGGAACACCGGGGAGCTGTTTTTT
CASSSLGNTGELFF
>-|TRBJ2-3|-|TRBV5-6
TGTGCCAGCAGCTTGGGAGAGCTACGACTTAGCACAGATACGCAGTATTTT
CASSLGELRLSTDTQYF
>TRBD1|TRBJ1-2|-|TRBV29-1
TGCAGCGTTGTAACAGGGGGCCGGGGCTATGGCTACACCTTC
CSVVTGGRGYGYTF
>-|TRBJ1-2|-|TRBV6-1
TGTGCCAGCTTTCAAACTTACTATGGCTACACCTTC
CASFQTYYGYTF
>-|TRBJ2-1|few|TRBV10-3
TGTGCCATCAGTGAGTTAGGGAACGGTGAGCAGTTCTTC
CAISELGNGEQFF
>TRBD1|TRBJ2-5|-|TRBV5-1
TGCGCCAGCAGCCCCGACAGGGTTGGGACCCAGTACTTC
CASSPDRVGTQYF
>-|TRBJ2-1|-|TRBV5-6
TGTGCCAGCAGCTTTCGGGCTCCCTACAATGAGCAGTTCTTC
CASSFRAPYNEQFF
>-|TRBJ2-6|-|TRBV7-9
TGTGCCAGCAGGGCCTCGTCTGGGGCCAACGTCCTGACTTTC
CASRASSGANVLTF
>-|TRBJ1-4|-|TRBV5-4
TGTGCCAGCAGCTTGGGGGTCGCAACTAATGAAAAACTGTTTTTT
CASSLGVATNEKLFF
>-|TRBJ2-7|few|TRBV12-2
TGTGCAAGTCGCTCGCTAGCGGGGGCCTACGAGCAGTACTTC
CASRSLAGAYEQYF
>-|TRBJ2-1|-|TRBV11-3
TGTGCCAGCAGCTTCGGGGGCCACAATGAGCAGTTCTTC
CASSFGGHNEQFF
>TRBD1|TRBJ2-6|-|TRBV2
TGTGCCAGCAGTGAGAGACAGGGGTGGGCCGGGGCCAACGTCCTGACTTTC
CASSERQGWAGANVLTF
>-|TRBJ2-7|few|TRBV7-8
TGTGCCAGCAGAACAGACTCCTACGAGCAGTACTTC
CASRTDSYEQYF
>-|TRBJ2-1|-|TRBV2
TGTGCCAGCAGTGGACGGTGGTCCTACAATGAGCAGTTCTTC
CASSGRWSYNEQFF
>-|TRBJ2-1|-|TRBV6-1
TGTGCCAGCACCCCATCTCAATTCAATGAGCAGTTCTTC
CASTPSQFNEQFF
>-|TRBJ1-6|-|TRBV9
TGTGCCAGCAGCGTAGAGTCCTATAATTCACCCCTCCACTTT
CASSVESYNSPLHF
>TRBD1|TRBJ2-2|-|TRBV4-2
TGTGCCAGCAGCCAAGTGGACAGGGGCGGGGGCGGGGAGCTGTTTTTT
CASSQVDRGGGGELFF
>-|TRBJ2-7|-|TRBV6-6
TGTGCCAGCAGTTACTCGATGAGGGGACGGTCCTACGAGCAGTACTTC
CASSYSMRGRSYEQYF
>-|TRBJ2-7|-|TRBV25-1
TGTGCCAGCAGCCAGCCACATAATTCGCACGAGCAGTACTTC
CASSQPHNSHEQYF
>-|TRBJ2-5|-|TRBV13
TGTGCCAGCAGCTTCAGGCAGCGTCAAGAGACCCAGTACTTC
CASSFRQRQETQYF
>TRBD2|TRBJ2-1|-|TRBV5-8
TGTGCCAGCAGCTCGGGACTAGCGGCCTACAATGAGCAGTTCTTC
CASSSGLAAYNEQFF
>-|TRBJ2-7|-|TRBV4-1
TGCGCCAGCAGCCAAATGGTAGGGGGATACCGGACCTACGAGCAGTACTTC
CASSQMVGGYRTYEQYF
>TRBD1|TRBJ2-4|-|TRBV10-1
TGCGCCATGTCCCGGGACAGGGGGTTCTTAGCCAAAAACATTCAGTACTTC
CAMSRDRGFLAKNIQYF
>-|TRBJ1-5|-|TRBV6-1
TGTGCCAGCAGCAGGGACAATCAGCCCCAGCATTTT
CASSRDNQPQHF
>-|TRBJ2-3|once|TRBV7-2
TGTGCCAGCAGGCCTTATAGACGGGGTCCCAGCACAGATACGCAGTATTTT
CASRPYRRGPSTDTQYF
>-|TRBJ2-4|-|TRBV27
TGTGCCACCGCAACAGCCCCGTTAGCCAAAAACATTCAGTACTTC
CATATAPLAKNIQYF
>TRBD1|TRBJ1-2|-|TRBV30
TGTGCCTGGGACAGGGGATTTGGCTACACCTTC
CAWDRGFGYTF
>-|TRBJ2-4|-|TRBV7-2
TGTGCCAGCAGCTTAGCAGGGGGGGAGACCAAAAACATTCAGTACTTC
CASSLAGGETKNIQYF
>TRBD1|TRBJ2-7|-|TRBV29-1
TGCAGCGTCGCTTCGGGACAGGGTCGTTGGCAGTACTTC
CSVASGQGRWQYF
>TRBD1|TRBJ1-1|-|TRBV27
TGTGCCAGCAGTTTTTCGACAGGGTTCTTCGGTGAAGCTTTCTTT
CASSFSTGFFGEAFF
>-|TRBJ2-2|-|TRBV5-8
TGTGCCAGCAGCCCACGCCGGTGGGGTAGGGCCGGGGAGCTGTTTTTT
CASSPRRWGRAGELFF
>-|TRBJ1-2|-|TRBV29-1
TGCAGCGTTGAAGGACAGAACTATGGCTACACCTTC
CSVEGQNYGYTF
>-|TRBJ2-2|-|TRBV4-3
TGCGCCAGCAGCCAAGTCGCCGCGAACACCGGGGAGCTGTTTTTT
CASSQVAANTGELFF
>TRBD1|TRBJ2-5|few|TRBV6-6
TGTGCCAGCAGTCCCTTACAGGGGGGGACCCAGTACTTC
CASSPLQGGTQYF
>-|TRBJ1-4|-|TRBV28
TGTGCCAGCAGTTTCCAGGGCGGTGAAAAACTGTTTTTT
CASSFQGGEKLFF
>TRBD1|TRBJ2-5|once|TRBV5-4
TGTGCCAGCAGCTTGTTACAGGGGACGAAGACCCAGTACTTC
CASSLLQGTKTQYF
>-|TRBJ2-3|-|TRBV2
TGTGCCAGCAGGGACTGGACAGATACGCAGTATTTT
CASRDWTDTQYF
>TRBD1|TRBJ1-1|-|TRBV6-6
TGTGCCAGCAGGGGAAAGGGGGCTTACACTGAAGCTTTCTTT
CASRGKGAYTEAFF
>TRBD2|TRBJ2-7|-|TRBV5-6
TGTGCCAGCAGCTCACGCGGGACTAGCGGCACCTACGAGCAGTACTTC
CASSSRGTSGTYEQYF
>-|TRBJ2-5|-|TRBV23-1
TGCGCCAGCAGTCAAGGGGCGGGACGGCAAGAGACCCAGTACTTC
CASSQGAGRQETQYF
>-|TRBJ2-2|-|TRBV11-2
TGTGCCAGCACCTTCAGGACGACCGGAACCGGGGAGCTGTTTTTT
CASTFRTTGTGELFF
>-|TRBJ2-7|-|TRBV9
TGTGCCAGCAGCGTAGCTAGCACGGCGACCTACGAGCAGTACTTC
CASSVASTATYEQYF
>-|TRBJ2-3|few|TRBV11-2
TGTGCCAGCAGCTTAGTATGGGCAGATACGCAGTATTTT
CASSLVWADTQYF
>-|TRBJ2-2|-|TRBV5-1
TGCGCCAGCAGCTTGGTTATCGCCAGGGGCACCGGGGAGCTGTTTTTT
CASSLVIARGTGELFF
>TRBD1|TRBJ1-2|-|TRBV27
TGTGCCAGCAGTTTAAATCCAGCAGGGGGTCGTTTTAACTATGGCTACACCTTC
CASSLNPAGGRFNYGYTF
>-|TRBJ2-3|-|TRBV7-3
TGTGCCAGCAGCCTGGACTCCCCAGGAACGCAGTATTTT
CASSLDSPGTQYF
>TRBD1|TRBJ1-2|-|TRBV7-4
TGTGCCAGCAGCACTGGGACAGCACATTCCTATGGCTACACCTTC
CASSTGTAHSYGYTF